A selection of T cell receptor beta chains follows, all from one sample in a study of T cell repertoires in cytomegalovirus infection. One entry per CDR3 protein, called by TCRdb with MiXCR from the reads. This repertoire shows around 360,000 distinct CDR3 sequences, about 35% found once; its top ten account for about 13%. For these receptors, no antigen is known. The specimen was cultured PBMCs, collected from culture after CMV antigen stimulation. These receptor sequences come from a human donor in good health (CMV status not recorded). Some clones in this sample may be carry-over from other donors' samples. The CDR3 runs from the conserved cysteine through the conserved F or W. D genes are given only for firm matches. Clone size appears in some rows only: once, few, many, or a class for an expanded clone.

clone size: -
J gene: TRBJ2-1
D gene: -
V gene: TRBV28
CDR3 DNA: TGTGCCAGCAGTCTAGGAGCCATGGGGGGCAACAATGAGCAGTTCTTC
CDR3 protein: CASSLGAMGGNNEQFF

clone size: -
J gene: TRBJ2-1
D gene: -
V gene: TRBV15
CDR3 DNA: TGTGCCACCAGCAGAGATAGATTAAATGAGCAGTTCTTC
CDR3 protein: CATSRDRLNEQFF

clone size: -
J gene: TRBJ2-2
D gene: -
V gene: TRBV19
CDR3 DNA: TGTGCCAGTAGTATTTTAGGGGAGGTAGGCACCGGGGAGCTGTTTTTT
CDR3 protein: CASSILGEVGTGELFF

clone size: few
J gene: TRBJ2-1
D gene: TRBD2
V gene: TRBV24-1
CDR3 DNA: TGTGCCACCAGTGCCGCGGGACTAGGGGGCAATGAGCAGTTCTTC
CDR3 protein: CATSAAGLGGNEQFF

clone size: -
J gene: TRBJ2-1
D gene: -
V gene: TRBV4-3
CDR3 DNA: TGCGCCAGCAGCCAAGAGTCCAGGGCGGGGTACAATGAGCAGTTCTTC
CDR3 protein: CASSQESRAGYNEQFF

clone size: -
J gene: TRBJ2-5
D gene: TRBD2
V gene: TRBV4-2
CDR3 DNA: TGTGCCAGCAGCCAAGATGGACTAGCGGGGGCACAAGAGACCCAGTACTTC
CDR3 protein: CASSQDGLAGAQETQYF

clone size: few
J gene: TRBJ2-5
D gene: TRBD2
V gene: TRBV12-3/TRBV12-4
CDR3 DNA: TGTGCCAGCAGCCCGCCGGGAGGGGGATATAGGGAGACCCAGTACTTC
CDR3 protein: CASSPPGGGYRETQYF

clone size: -
J gene: TRBJ2-5
D gene: -
V gene: TRBV4-3
CDR3 DNA: TGCGCCAGCAGCCAAGACCGGGGGACCCTAAAAGAGACCCAGTACTTC
CDR3 protein: CASSQDRGTLKETQYF

clone size: -
J gene: TRBJ1-5
D gene: TRBD1
V gene: TRBV20-1
CDR3 DNA: TGCAGTGCTCGGACAGGGGTCAATCAGCCCCAGCATTTT
CDR3 protein: CSARTGVNQPQHF

clone size: -
J gene: TRBJ1-1
D gene: -
V gene: TRBV6-8
CDR3 DNA: TGTGCCAGCAGTTACTCCGGCAGGGGGAACACTGAAGCTTTCTTT
CDR3 protein: CASSYSGRGNTEAFF

clone size: -
J gene: TRBJ2-7
D gene: -
V gene: TRBV7-2
CDR3 DNA: TGTGCCAGCAGCCGGGGTCCGGGGGGCGCAACCTACGAGCAGTACTTC
CDR3 protein: CASSRGPGGATYEQYF

clone size: few
J gene: TRBJ2-7
D gene: -
V gene: TRBV19
CDR3 DNA: TGTGCCAGTAGTATAGATCCGAGGGAAACCTACGAGCAGTACTTC
CDR3 protein: CASSIDPRETYEQYF

clone size: -
J gene: TRBJ1-1
D gene: -
V gene: TRBV19
CDR3 DNA: TGTGCCAGTGCATGGGGGGGCCGGAACACTGAAGCTTTCTTT
CDR3 protein: CASAWGGRNTEAFF

clone size: many
J gene: TRBJ2-5
D gene: -
V gene: TRBV7-2
CDR3 DNA: TGTGCCAGCAGCGTCCAGCTGGATGAGACCCAGTACTTC
CDR3 protein: CASSVQLDETQYF

clone size: -
J gene: TRBJ2-1
D gene: TRBD2
V gene: TRBV7-6
CDR3 DNA: TGTGCCAGCAGCTTAATTCAGCGGGATCGTTATGAGCAGTTCTTC
CDR3 protein: CASSLIQRDRYEQFF

clone size: -
J gene: TRBJ1-1
D gene: TRBD1
V gene: TRBV27
CDR3 DNA: TGTGCCAGCAGTCAATACAGGGGCACTGAAGCTTTCTTT
CDR3 protein: CASSQYRGTEAFF

clone size: -
J gene: TRBJ1-5
D gene: -
V gene: TRBV19
CDR3 DNA: TGTGCCAGTAGCATACAGGTCTATAATCAGCCCCAGCATTTT
CDR3 protein: CASSIQVYNQPQHF

clone size: -
J gene: TRBJ1-1
D gene: TRBD1
V gene: TRBV6-2/TRBV6-3
CDR3 DNA: TGTGCCAGCAGTCATCTGGGACAGGGCCTTATGAACACTGAAGCTTTCTTT
CDR3 protein: CASSHLGQGLMNTEAFF

clone size: -
J gene: TRBJ2-5
D gene: -
V gene: TRBV4-1
CDR3 DNA: TGCGCCAGCAGCACACAAAGGACCCAGTACTTC
CDR3 protein: CASSTQRTQYF

clone size: -
J gene: TRBJ2-1
D gene: TRBD2
V gene: TRBV7-9
CDR3 DNA: TGTGCCAGCAGACCCTTGACGGGCGCGGGAGTTACCTACAATGAGCAGTTCTTC
CDR3 protein: CASRPLTGAGVTYNEQFF

clone size: -
J gene: TRBJ2-1
D gene: -
V gene: TRBV6-2/TRBV6-3
CDR3 DNA: TGTGCCAGCAGTGGGCGACTAGAGAACCGAAATGTCACCTACAATGAGCAGTTCTTC
CDR3 protein: CASSGRLENRNVTYNEQFF

clone size: -
J gene: TRBJ2-6
D gene: TRBD2
V gene: TRBV12-3/TRBV12-4
CDR3 DNA: TGTGCCAGCACCTTGACTAGCGGGAACTCTGGGGCCAACGTCCTGACTTTC
CDR3 protein: CASTLTSGNSGANVLTF

clone size: many
J gene: TRBJ2-7
D gene: TRBD1
V gene: TRBV7-2
CDR3 DNA: TGTGCCAGCAGCTTCGCCGGGACAGGGGGATACGAGCAGTACTTC
CDR3 protein: CASSFAGTGGYEQYF

clone size: few
J gene: TRBJ2-5
D gene: TRBD2
V gene: TRBV19
CDR3 DNA: TGTGCCAGTAGTATGCTCGGGACTAGCCGCAACCAAGAGACCCAGTACTTC
CDR3 protein: CASSMLGTSRNQETQYF

clone size: -
J gene: TRBJ2-3
D gene: TRBD2
V gene: TRBV23-1
CDR3 DNA: TGCGCCAGCAGTCAATTCCCGCCGGGACTAGCGGGACTATCCCCCCGCACAGATACGCAGTATTTT
CDR3 protein: CASSQFPPGLAGLSPRTDTQYF

clone size: many
J gene: TRBJ2-7
D gene: -
V gene: TRBV7-2
CDR3 DNA: TGTGCCAGCAGCCGACAAAACGCCGGGCGTCGCCCATACGAGCAGTACTTC
CDR3 protein: CASSRQNAGRRPYEQYF

clone size: few
J gene: TRBJ1-2
D gene: -
V gene: TRBV28
CDR3 DNA: TGTGCCAGCAGGACCAGGAGTCTCTATGGCTACACCTTC
CDR3 protein: CASRTRSLYGYTF

clone size: -
J gene: TRBJ2-2
D gene: -
V gene: TRBV4-3
CDR3 DNA: TGCGCCAGCAGCCAAGATTCCCGGGGGCACACCGGGGAGCTGTTTTTT
CDR3 protein: CASSQDSRGHTGELFF

clone size: -
J gene: TRBJ2-5
D gene: -
V gene: TRBV12-3/TRBV12-4
CDR3 DNA: TGTGCCAGCAGTTTAGCTCCGGGGCTAGAAGAGACCCAGTACTTC
CDR3 protein: CASSLAPGLEETQYF

clone size: many
J gene: TRBJ2-4
D gene: -
V gene: TRBV5-8
CDR3 DNA: TGTGCCAGCAGCTTGGTGGTAAACCGATTAGCCAAAAACATTCAGTACTTC
CDR3 protein: CASSLVVNRLAKNIQYF

clone size: -
J gene: TRBJ2-1
D gene: -
V gene: TRBV7-2
CDR3 DNA: TGTGCCAGCAGCTTAAGGCGGGGTATGGTGGGCAATGAGCAGTTCTTC
CDR3 protein: CASSLRRGMVGNEQFF

clone size: -
J gene: TRBJ1-4
D gene: TRBD1
V gene: TRBV12-3/TRBV12-4
CDR3 DNA: TGTGCCAGCAGAAGACAGGGGTTTAATGAAAAACTGTTTTTT
CDR3 protein: CASRRQGFNEKLFF

clone size: -
J gene: TRBJ2-1
D gene: TRBD2
V gene: TRBV2
CDR3 DNA: TGTGCCAGCAGTGAGGTCGCGGGTAGCGGGAGGGACGATGAGCAGTTCTTC
CDR3 protein: CASSEVAGSGRDDEQFF

clone size: -
J gene: TRBJ1-5
D gene: -
V gene: TRBV27
CDR3 DNA: TGTGCCAGCAGCCCAATGACAATGGGGAGCAATCAGCCCCAGCATTTT
CDR3 protein: CASSPMTMGSNQPQHF

clone size: few
J gene: TRBJ1-6
D gene: -
V gene: TRBV27
CDR3 DNA: TGTGCCAGCAGTTTACAGGGGCGGGGGTATAATTCACCCCTCCACTTT
CDR3 protein: CASSLQGRGYNSPLHF

clone size: -
J gene: TRBJ2-1
D gene: TRBD2
V gene: TRBV6-1
CDR3 DNA: TGTGCCAGCGCCCCGGCTAGCGGGCTTTACAATGAGCAGTTCTTC
CDR3 protein: CASAPASGLYNEQFF

clone size: -
J gene: TRBJ2-3
D gene: -
V gene: TRBV25-1
CDR3 DNA: TGTGCCAGCAGTGATATACAGACCCGACCTAGCACAGATACGCAGTATTTT
CDR3 protein: CASSDIQTRPSTDTQYF

clone size: -
J gene: TRBJ2-2
D gene: TRBD1
V gene: TRBV6-2/TRBV6-3
CDR3 DNA: TGTGCCAGCAGTTACCGGGACAGGACTTACTCGTCGTACACCGGGGAGCTGTTTTTT
CDR3 protein: CASSYRDRTYSSYTGELFF

clone size: once
J gene: TRBJ1-6
D gene: TRBD1
V gene: TRBV6-5
CDR3 DNA: TGTGCCAGCAGTTATGGACGGGACAGCAATTCACCCCTCCACTTT
CDR3 protein: CASSYGRDSNSPLHF

clone size: -
J gene: TRBJ2-1
D gene: TRBD2
V gene: TRBV5-1
CDR3 DNA: TGCGCCAGCAGCTGGAGCGGGGGTGGTTACAATGAGCAGTTCTTC
CDR3 protein: CASSWSGGGYNEQFF

clone size: -
J gene: TRBJ2-1
D gene: TRBD2
V gene: TRBV7-2
CDR3 DNA: TGTGCCAGCAGCTTGCAACCGACTAGCGGGAGCTCCTACAATGAGCAGTTCTTC
CDR3 protein: CASSLQPTSGSSYNEQFF

clone size: -
J gene: TRBJ2-1
D gene: TRBD2
V gene: TRBV5-1
CDR3 DNA: TGCGCCAGCAGCCCACCACTAGCGGGAGTTTACAATGAGCAGTTCTTC
CDR3 protein: CASSPPLAGVYNEQFF

clone size: -
J gene: TRBJ2-1
D gene: -
V gene: TRBV5-4
CDR3 DNA: TGTGCCAGCAGCTTGGAAAGGGATTCATACAATGAGCAGTTCTTC
CDR3 protein: CASSLERDSYNEQFF

clone size: many
J gene: TRBJ2-1
D gene: TRBD2
V gene: TRBV7-2
CDR3 DNA: TGTGCCAGCAGCTTACAACTAGCGGGAGGTGGTGAGCAGTTCTTC
CDR3 protein: CASSLQLAGGGEQFF

clone size: -
J gene: TRBJ1-2
D gene: TRBD1
V gene: TRBV4-3
CDR3 DNA: TGCGCCAGCAGCCAAGACCCGACAGGGGGCGCGTATGGCTACACCTTC
CDR3 protein: CASSQDPTGGAYGYTF

clone size: -
J gene: TRBJ1-1
D gene: -
V gene: TRBV7-2
CDR3 DNA: TGTGCCAGCAGCTTAGTAGGGGCCTTCGAAGTCCCTGAAGCTTTCTTT
CDR3 protein: CASSLVGAFEVPEAFF

clone size: few
J gene: TRBJ2-1
D gene: -
V gene: TRBV6-1
CDR3 DNA: TGTGCCAGCAGTGAATTCGGGGTCTACAATGAGCAGTTCTTC
CDR3 protein: CASSEFGVYNEQFF

clone size: few
J gene: TRBJ2-3
D gene: -
V gene: TRBV14
CDR3 DNA: TGTGCCAGCAGCCAAGTTGTTGGGTACACAGATACGCAGTATTTT
CDR3 protein: CASSQVVGYTDTQYF

clone size: few
J gene: TRBJ2-7
D gene: -
V gene: TRBV7-2
CDR3 DNA: TGTGCCAGCAGCTTAGGTCGGGATTTGGCCTACGAGCAGTACTTC
CDR3 protein: CASSLGRDLAYEQYF